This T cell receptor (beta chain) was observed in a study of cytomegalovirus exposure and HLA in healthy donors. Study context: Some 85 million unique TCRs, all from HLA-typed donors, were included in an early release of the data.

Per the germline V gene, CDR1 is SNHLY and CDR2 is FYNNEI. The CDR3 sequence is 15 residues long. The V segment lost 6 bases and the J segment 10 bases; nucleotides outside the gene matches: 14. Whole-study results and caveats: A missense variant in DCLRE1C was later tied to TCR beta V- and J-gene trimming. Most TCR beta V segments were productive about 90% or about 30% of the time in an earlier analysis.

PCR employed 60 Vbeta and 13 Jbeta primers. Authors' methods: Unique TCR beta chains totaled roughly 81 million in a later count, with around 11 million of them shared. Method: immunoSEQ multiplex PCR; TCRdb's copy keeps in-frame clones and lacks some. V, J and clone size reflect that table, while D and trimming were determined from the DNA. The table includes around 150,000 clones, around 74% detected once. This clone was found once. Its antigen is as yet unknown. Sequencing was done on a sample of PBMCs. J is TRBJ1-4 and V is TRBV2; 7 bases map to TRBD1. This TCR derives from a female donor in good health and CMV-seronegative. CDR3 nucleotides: TGTGCCAGCAGACATCCTCTGACAGGGTTGGGAAAACTGTTTTTT. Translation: CASRHPLTGLGKLFF.